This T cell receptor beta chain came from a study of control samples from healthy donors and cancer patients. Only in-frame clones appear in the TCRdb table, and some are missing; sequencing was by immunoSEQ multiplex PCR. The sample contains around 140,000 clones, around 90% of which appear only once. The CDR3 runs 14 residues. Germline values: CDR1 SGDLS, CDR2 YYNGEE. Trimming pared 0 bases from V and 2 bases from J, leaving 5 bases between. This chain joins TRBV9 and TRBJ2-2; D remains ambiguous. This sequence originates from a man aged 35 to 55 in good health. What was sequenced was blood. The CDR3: CASSVGQNTGELFF. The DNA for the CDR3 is TGTGCCAGCAGCGTAGGACAAAACACCGGGGAGCTGTTTTTT.